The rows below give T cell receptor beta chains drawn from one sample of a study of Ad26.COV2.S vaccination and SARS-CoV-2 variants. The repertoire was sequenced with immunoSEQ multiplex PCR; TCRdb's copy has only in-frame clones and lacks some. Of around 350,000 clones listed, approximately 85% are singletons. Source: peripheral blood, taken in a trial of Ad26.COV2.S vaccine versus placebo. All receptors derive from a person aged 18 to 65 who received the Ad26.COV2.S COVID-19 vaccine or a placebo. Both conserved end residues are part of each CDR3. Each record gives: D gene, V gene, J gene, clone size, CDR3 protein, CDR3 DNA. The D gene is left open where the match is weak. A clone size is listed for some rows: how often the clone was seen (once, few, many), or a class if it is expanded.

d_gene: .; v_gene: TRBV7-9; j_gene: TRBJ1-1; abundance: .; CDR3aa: CASRTSHGTGEAFF; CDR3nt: TGTGCCAGCCGGACGTCCCACGGTACGGGTGAAGCTTTCTTT
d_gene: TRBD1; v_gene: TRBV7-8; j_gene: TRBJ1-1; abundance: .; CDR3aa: CASSPRDRGPTEAFF; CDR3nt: TGTGCCAGCAGCCCCCGAGACAGGGGTCCCACTGAAGCTTTCTTT
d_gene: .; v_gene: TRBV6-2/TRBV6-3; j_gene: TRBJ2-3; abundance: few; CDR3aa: CASSYSRAGPRDTQYF; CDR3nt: TGTGCCAGCAGTTACTCGAGGGCTGGGCCCAGGGATACGCAGTATTTT
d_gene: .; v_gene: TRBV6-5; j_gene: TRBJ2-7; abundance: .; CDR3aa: CASKNPNYEQYF; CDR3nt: TGTGCCAGCAAGAACCCCAATTACGAGCAGTACTTC
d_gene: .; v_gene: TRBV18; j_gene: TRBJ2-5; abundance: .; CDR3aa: CASSPPGYGKETQYF; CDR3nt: TGTGCCAGCTCACCACCGGGTTACGGAAAAGAGACCCAGTACTTC
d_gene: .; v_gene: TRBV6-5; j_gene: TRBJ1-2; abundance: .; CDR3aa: CASSSSGTSHYGYTF; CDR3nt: TGTGCCAGCAGTTCATCCGGGACGTCCCACTATGGCTACACCTTC
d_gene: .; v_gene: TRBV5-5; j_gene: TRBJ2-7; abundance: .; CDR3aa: CASSLSLGSPYEQYF; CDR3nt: TGTGCCAGCAGCTTGTCTCTTGGCAGTCCCTACGAGCAGTACTTC
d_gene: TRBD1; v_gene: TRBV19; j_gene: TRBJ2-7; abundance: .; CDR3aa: CASSMSSVGQGASYEQYF; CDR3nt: TGTGCCAGTAGTATGTCATCGGTTGGCCAGGGGGCTTCCTACGAGCAGTACTTC
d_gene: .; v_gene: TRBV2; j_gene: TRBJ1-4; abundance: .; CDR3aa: CASIRGMGEKLFF; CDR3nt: TGTGCCAGCATTAGAGGGATGGGGGAAAAACTGTTTTTT
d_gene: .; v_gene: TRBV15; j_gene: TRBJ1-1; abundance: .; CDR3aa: CATSGPGGLRTEAFF; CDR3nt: TGTGCCACCAGCGGCCCGGGGGGTTTAAGGACTGAAGCTTTCTTT
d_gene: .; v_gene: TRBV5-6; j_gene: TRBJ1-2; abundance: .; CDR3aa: CASSLQDLTNYGYTF; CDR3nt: TGTGCCAGCAGCTTACAGGACCTTACAAACTATGGCTACACCTTC
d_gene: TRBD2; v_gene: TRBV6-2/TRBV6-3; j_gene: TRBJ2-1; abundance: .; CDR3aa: CASSPLTSGRANYNEQFF; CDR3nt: TGTGCCAGCAGCCCCCTCACTAGCGGGAGGGCCAACTACAATGAGCAGTTCTTC
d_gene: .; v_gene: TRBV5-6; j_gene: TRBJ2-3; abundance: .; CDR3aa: CASSQLTDTQYF; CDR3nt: TGTGCCAGCAGCCAACTTACAGATACGCAGTATTTT
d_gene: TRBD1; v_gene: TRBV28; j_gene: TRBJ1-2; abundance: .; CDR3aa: CASSKPGQGRYGYTF; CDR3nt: TGTGCCAGCAGCAAACCGGGACAGGGTCGCTATGGCTACACCTTC
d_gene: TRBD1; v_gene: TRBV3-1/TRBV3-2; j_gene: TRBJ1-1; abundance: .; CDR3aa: CASSQQGDNTEAFF; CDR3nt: TGTGCCAGCAGCCAGCAGGGGGACAACACTGAAGCTTTCTTT
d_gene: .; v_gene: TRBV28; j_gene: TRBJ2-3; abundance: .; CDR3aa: CASSLNGVSTDTQYF; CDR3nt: TGTGCCAGCAGTTTAAACGGGGTTAGCACAGATACGCAGTATTTT
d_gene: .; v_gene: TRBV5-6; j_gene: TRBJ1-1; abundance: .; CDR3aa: CASSLLRGRNTEAFF; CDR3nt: TGTGCCAGCAGCTTGCTCCGGGGCAGGAACACTGAAGCTTTCTTT
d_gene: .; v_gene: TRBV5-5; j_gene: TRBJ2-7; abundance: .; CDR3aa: CASSLAPRTETYEQYF; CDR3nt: TGTGCCAGCAGCTTGGCTCCCCGGACGGAGACCTACGAGCAGTACTTC
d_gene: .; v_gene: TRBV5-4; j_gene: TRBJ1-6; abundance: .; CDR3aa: CASSLRGNSPLHF; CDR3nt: TGTGCCAGCAGCCTTAGGGGGAATTCACCCCTCCACTTT
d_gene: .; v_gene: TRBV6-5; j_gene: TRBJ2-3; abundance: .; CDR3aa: CASSYSTGTDTQYF; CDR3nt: TGTGCCAGCAGTTACTCAACGGGCACAGATACGCAGTATTTT
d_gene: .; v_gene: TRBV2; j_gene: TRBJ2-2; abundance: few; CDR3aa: CASSRPPGELFF; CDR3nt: TGTGCCAGCAGTCGACCCCCCGGGGAGCTGTTTTTT
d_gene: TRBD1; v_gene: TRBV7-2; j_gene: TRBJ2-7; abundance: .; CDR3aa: CASSLEGGQFYEQYF; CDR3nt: TGTGCCAGCAGCCTCGAAGGGGGCCAGTTTTACGAGCAGTACTTC
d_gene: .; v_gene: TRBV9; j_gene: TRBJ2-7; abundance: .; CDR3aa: CASSNTDSYEQYF; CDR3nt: TGTGCCAGCAGCAATACAGACTCCTACGAGCAGTACTTC
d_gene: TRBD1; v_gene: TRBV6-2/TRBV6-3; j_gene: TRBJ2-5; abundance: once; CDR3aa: CASSPGTGNQETQYF; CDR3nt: TGTGCCAGCAGTCCCGGGACAGGGAACCAAGAGACCCAGTACTTC
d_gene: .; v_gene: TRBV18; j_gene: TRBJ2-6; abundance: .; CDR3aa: CASSQGFGANVLTF; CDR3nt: TGTGCCAGCTCACAGGGGTTTGGGGCCAACGTCCTGACTTTC
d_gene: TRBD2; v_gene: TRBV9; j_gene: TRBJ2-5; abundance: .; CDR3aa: CASSSGLAGARETQYF; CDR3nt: TGTGCCAGCAGCTCGGGACTAGCGGGGGCGAGAGAGACCCAGTACTTC
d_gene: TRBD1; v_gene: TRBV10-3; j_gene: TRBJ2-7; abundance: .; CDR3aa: CATNGRTGAYEQYF; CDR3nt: TGTGCCACCAACGGCCGGACAGGGGCCTACGAGCAGTACTTC
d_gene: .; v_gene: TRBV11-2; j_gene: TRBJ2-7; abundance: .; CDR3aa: CASTFSGGAIHEQYF; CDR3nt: TGTGCCAGCACCTTCTCGGGGGGCGCAATCCACGAGCAGTACTTC
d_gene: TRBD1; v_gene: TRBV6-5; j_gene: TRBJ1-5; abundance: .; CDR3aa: CASSTGTGPNQPQHF; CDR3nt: TGTGCCAGCAGCACCGGGACAGGTCCCAATCAGCCCCAGCATTTT
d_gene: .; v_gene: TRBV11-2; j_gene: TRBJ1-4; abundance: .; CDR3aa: CASSLDPGNEKLFF; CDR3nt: TGTGCCAGCAGCTTAGATCCTGGAAATGAAAAACTGTTTTTT
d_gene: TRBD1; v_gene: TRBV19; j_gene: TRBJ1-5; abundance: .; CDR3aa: CASSDGQGGQPQHF; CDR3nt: TGTGCCAGTAGTGATGGACAGGGTGGTCAGCCCCAGCATTTT
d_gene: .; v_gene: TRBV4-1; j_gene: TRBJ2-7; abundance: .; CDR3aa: CASSLPSYEQYF; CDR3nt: TGCGCCAGCAGCCTCCCTTCCTACGAGCAGTACTTC
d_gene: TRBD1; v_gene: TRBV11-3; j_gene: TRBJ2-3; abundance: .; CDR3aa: CASSPSGTENTDTQYF; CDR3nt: TGTGCCAGCAGCCCCTCCGGGACAGAGAACACAGATACGCAGTATTTT
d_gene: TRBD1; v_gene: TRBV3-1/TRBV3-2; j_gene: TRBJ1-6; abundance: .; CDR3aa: CASSQKLNRDRGGPLHF; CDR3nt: TGTGCCAGCAGCCAAAAGCTCAACCGGGACAGGGGAGGACCCCTCCACTTT
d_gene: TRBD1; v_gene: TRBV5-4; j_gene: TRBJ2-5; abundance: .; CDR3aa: CASSDRVGETQYF; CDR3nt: TGTGCCAGCAGCGACAGGGTTGGAGAGACCCAGTACTTC
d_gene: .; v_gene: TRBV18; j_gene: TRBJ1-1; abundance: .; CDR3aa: CASSPSNGGGDTEAFF; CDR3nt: TGTGCCAGCTCACCTAGTAACGGAGGGGGGGACACTGAAGCTTTCTTT
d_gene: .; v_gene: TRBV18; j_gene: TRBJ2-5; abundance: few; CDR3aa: CASSYNKGKETQYF; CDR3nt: TGTGCCAGCTCATATAACAAAGGAAAAGAGACCCAGTACTTC
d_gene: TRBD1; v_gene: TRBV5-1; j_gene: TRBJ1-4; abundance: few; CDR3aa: CASSLGQGGEKLFF; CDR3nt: TGCGCCAGCAGCTTGGGACAGGGAGGTGAAAAACTGTTTTTT
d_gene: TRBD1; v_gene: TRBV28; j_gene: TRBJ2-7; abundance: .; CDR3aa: CASSKSRGRREQYF; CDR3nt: TGTGCCAGCAGTAAATCGAGGGGGCGTAGGGAGCAGTACTTC
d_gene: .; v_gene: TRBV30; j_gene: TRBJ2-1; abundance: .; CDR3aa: CAWSVRGGGSFYYEQFF; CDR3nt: TGTGCCTGGAGTGTACGAGGAGGGGGAAGTTTTTACTATGAGCAGTTCTTC
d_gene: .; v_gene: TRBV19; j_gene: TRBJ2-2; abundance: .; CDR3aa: CASSIPVRSTGELFF; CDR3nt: TGTGCCAGTAGTATTCCGGTACGGTCCACCGGGGAGCTGTTTTTT
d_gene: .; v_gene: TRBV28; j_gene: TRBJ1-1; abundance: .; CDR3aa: CASSFWDGGSTEAFF; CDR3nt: TGTGCCAGCAGTTTTTGGGACGGGGGATCCACTGAAGCTTTCTTT
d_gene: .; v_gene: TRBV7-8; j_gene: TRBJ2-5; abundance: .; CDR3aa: CASSLAGSPYF; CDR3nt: TGTGCCAGCAGCTTAGCGGGGTCCCCGTACTTC
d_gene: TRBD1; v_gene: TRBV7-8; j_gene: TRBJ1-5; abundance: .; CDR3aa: CASSYTGAGQPQHF; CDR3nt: TGTGCCAGCAGCTATACAGGGGCAGGGCAGCCCCAGCATTTT
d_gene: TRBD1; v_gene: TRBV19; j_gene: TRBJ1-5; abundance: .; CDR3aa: CASSIQGVDQPQHF; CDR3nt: TGTGCCAGTAGTATTCAGGGGGTCGATCAGCCCCAGCATTTT
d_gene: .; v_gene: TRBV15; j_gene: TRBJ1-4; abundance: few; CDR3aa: CATSAGLNEKLFF; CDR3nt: TGTGCCACCAGTGCCGGCCTTAATGAAAAACTGTTTTTT
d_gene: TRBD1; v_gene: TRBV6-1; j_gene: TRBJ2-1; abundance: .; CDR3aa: CASSEAYPGQVLYNEQFF; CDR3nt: TGTGCCAGCAGTGAAGCATATCCGGGACAGGTTCTTTACAATGAGCAGTTCTTC
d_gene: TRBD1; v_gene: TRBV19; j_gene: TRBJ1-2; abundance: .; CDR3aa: CASSPGQGRNGYTF; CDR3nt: TGTGCCAGTAGTCCGGGACAGGGACGGAATGGCTACACCTTC
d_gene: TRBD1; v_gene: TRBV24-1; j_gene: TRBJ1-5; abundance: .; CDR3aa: CATSGYGTGNQPQHF; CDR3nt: TGTGCCACCAGTGGATATGGGACAGGCAATCAGCCCCAGCATTTT
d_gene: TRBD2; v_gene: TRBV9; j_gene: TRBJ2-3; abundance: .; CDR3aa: CASARGGGWDTQYF; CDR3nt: TGTGCCAGCGCAAGAGGCGGGGGGTGGGATACGCAGTATTTT
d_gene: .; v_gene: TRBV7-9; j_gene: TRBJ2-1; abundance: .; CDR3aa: CASSPGLLTYNEQFF; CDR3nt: TGTGCCAGCAGCCCCGGACTCCTTACGTACAATGAGCAGTTCTTC
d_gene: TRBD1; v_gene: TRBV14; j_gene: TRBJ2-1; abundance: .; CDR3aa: CASSPGQGTGGQFF; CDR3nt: TGTGCCAGCAGCCCAGGACAGGGAACCGGGGGGCAGTTCTTC